What follows are 15 T cell receptor beta chains derived from one specimen sequenced in a study of blood T cell repertoires in COVID-19. Produced via immunoSEQ multiplex PCR; TCRdb's table is partial and in-frame only. In the table there are approximately 30,000 clones, roughly nine tenths of which are singletons. The sample taken for sequencing was peripheral blood. These receptors all come from a human donor in a cohort sampled during active COVID-19.

In its sample, this clone was seen once. The chain combines TRBV5-1 with TRBJ1-1, with D perhaps matching TRBD1 (6 bases). There are 16 residues in the CDR3. Germline V CDR1 and CDR2: SGHRS, YFSETQ. Trimming shortened V by 4 bases and J by 0 bases, and 16 bases separated the two germline ends. In nucleotides, the CDR3 is TGCGCCAGCAGCCAATTCACAGGACAGCTGAACACTGAAGCTTTCTTT. This codes for CASSQFTGQLNTEAFF.

The J gene is TRBJ1-3, the V gene TRBV7-2, with 8 bases lining up with TRBD1. V was clipped by 0 bases and J by 1 base; unmatched bases: 2. The CDR3 is 16 amino acids. Germline-derived CDR1 and CDR2 are SGHTA and FQGNSA. CDR3 sequence reads: CASSLAQGASGNTIYF. The CDR3 region has the DNA TGTGCCAGCAGCTTAGCGCAGGGGGCATCTGGAAACACCATATATTTT. Full variable domain (remainder filled in from reference TRBV7-2 and TRBJ1-3): GAGVSQSPSNKVTEKGKDVELRCDPISGHTALYWYRQSLGQGLEFLIYFQGNSAPDKSGLPSDRFSAERTGGSVSTLTIQRTQQEDSAVYLCASSLAQGASGNTIYFGEGSWLTVV.

The CDR3 DNA is TGTGCCAACGGACCCCTCCACTTT. It specifies CANGPLHF. The chain carries TRBV9 and TRBJ1-6; D unclear. V lost 9 bases to trimming and J lost 12 bases, with 4 bases between them. The CDR3 runs 8 residues. CDR1 and CDR2 from the germline V gene are SGDLS and YYNGEE.

This clone occurred once. The J gene is TRBJ2-1, the V gene TRBV5-1; TRBD1 matches 9 bases. Germline CDR1 and CDR2: SGHRS and YFSETQ. The J segment lost 6 bases and the V segment lost 7 bases, leaving 14 bases of the junction unmatched. This CDR3 is built from 16 residues. DNA of the CDR3: TGCGCCAGCGAGAGGACAGGGGCCAATGCCCCCAATGAGCAGTTCTTC. Encoded protein: CASERTGANAPNEQFF.

By share of the sample, this clone is medium-sized (0.01 to 0.1%). The chain links TRBV5-1 to TRBJ1-1, with D perhaps TRBD1 (5 bases). Trimming cost V 4 bases and J 3 bases, with 10 bases left between them. Germline V lookup: CDR1 SGHRS, CDR2 YFSETQ. The CDR3 totals 13 residues. Here the CDR3 DNA reads TGCGCCAGCAGCCTCACCAGGGACACTGAAGCTTTCTTT. This translates into CASSLTRDTEAFF.

The chain carries TRBV2 and TRBJ2-2, with 12 nucleotides matching TRBD2. Germline CDR1 is SNHLY and CDR2 is FYNNEI. Trimming removed 5 bases from V and 0 bases from J; junction bases left unmatched: 1. This CDR3 spans 16 amino acids. For the CDR3, the DNA is TGTGCCAGCAGTCGACTAGCGGGGGCGAACACCGGGGAGCTGTTTTTT. Amino acid sequence: CASSRLAGANTGELFF.

This clone showed up just once. The chain recombines TRBV27 with TRBJ1-5; maybe TRBD1 (5 bases). Trimming pared 7 bases from V and 0 bases from J, leaving 16 bases between. The CDR3 is 16 residues long. CDR1 MNHEY and CDR2 SMNVEV come from the germline V gene (reference sequence). CDR3: CASTQAGGASNQPQHF. The CDR3 coding sequence is TGTGCCAGCACCCAGGCGGGGGGAGCTAGCAATCAGCCCCAGCATTTT.

The V gene is TRBV2, the J gene TRBJ1-1, with 7 positions matching TRBD1. This CDR3 has 13 amino acids. Germline V gives CDR1 SNHLY, CDR2 FYNNEI. With V trimmed by 10 bases and J by 3 bases, 8 bases remained unmatched. The CDR3 is CAIDRDRDTEAFF. The CDR3 DNA is TGTGCCATTGACCGGGACAGAGACACTGAAGCTTTCTTT.

The chain is built from TRBV7-3 and TRBJ2-3, with TRBD1 matching over 11 bases. The CDR3 spans 16 residues. From germline, CDR1 is SGHTA and CDR2 FQGTGA. Germline trimming cut 3 bases from V and 3 bases from J; bases unmatched to any gene: 5. The CDR3 coding sequence is TGTGCCAGCAGCTTGAGGGACAGGGGGTTAACAGATACGCAGTATTTT. It specifies CASSLRDRGLTDTQYF.

V and J are TRBV5-4 and TRBJ2-5; 7 nucleotides line up with TRBD2. The CDR3 contains 17 residues. CDR1 SGHNT and CDR2 YYREEE come from the germline V gene (reference sequence). The V and J ends lost 7 bases and 5 bases, in that order; junction bases with no gene match: 20. In nucleotides, the CDR3 is TGTGCCAGCCGCGTCCGGGGGGTCGATACTACGTTGGAGACCCAGTACTTC. Translation: CASRVRGVDTTLETQYF. Combining the CDR3 with reference TRBV5-4 and TRBJ2-5 gives the whole variable domain ETGVTQSPTHLIKTRGQQVTLRCSSQSGHNTVSWYQQALGQGPQFIFQYYREEENGRGNFPPRFSGLQFPNYSSELNVNALELDDSALYLCASRVRGVDTTLETQYFGPGTRLLVL.

Only a few counts were recorded for this clone. V usage is TRBV5-5 and J usage is TRBJ1-5; D may be TRBD1 (5 bases). The CDR3 extends over 15 amino acids. CDR1 SGHKS and CDR2 YYEKEE come from the germline V gene (reference sequence). V shed 0 bases and J shed 5 bases, with 12 bases lying between them. The CDR3 nucleotides are TGTGCCAGCAGCTTGGAAGGGGTTACCTATCAGCCCCAGCATTTT. Translating it yields CASSLEGVTYQPQHF.

The chain has TRBV7-2 and TRBJ2-5, with D perhaps TRBD1 (5 bases). This CDR3 has 12 amino acids. V lost 5 bases and J 5 bases, leaving 9 bases between the germline ends. Per the germline V gene, CDR1 is SGHTA and CDR2 is FQGNSA. This CDR3 reads CASSKAGETQYF. The DNA for the CDR3 is TGTGCCAGCAGCAAGGCAGGGGAGACCCAGTACTTC.

The chain uses TRBV12-5 and TRBJ2-3; TRBD2 agrees at 10 bases. The CDR3 extends over 18 amino acids. The junction had 14 bases not matched to a gene; V was cut back by 5 bases and J by 3 bases. The germline CDR1 and CDR2 sequences are LGHNT and FRNRAP. The chain's CDR3 is CASGAFSQAGGRTDTQYF. CDR3 DNA: TGTGCTAGTGGTGCTTTCTCCCAAGCGGGGGGGCGGACAGATACGCAGTATTTT.

This chain joins TRBV7-9 and TRBJ1-5; 7 nucleotides agree with TRBD1. The CDR3 totals 15 residues. Per the germline V gene, CDR1 is SEHNR and CDR2 is FQNEAQ (reference sequence). J lost 5 bases, V lost 5 bases, and 9 bases had no gene match. The CDR3 DNA reads TGTGCCAGCAGCCCCGGGACAGACTCCTATCAGCCCCAGCATTTT. It yields the protein CASSPGTDSYQPQHF.

The table lists this clone with a few counts. The V call is TRBV5-1, the J call TRBJ2-2; weak D call: TRBD2 (6 bases). The CDR3 loop spans 18 amino acids. V lost 0 bases, J lost 6 bases, and 21 bases lay in between. Germline CDR1 is SGHRS and CDR2 is YFSETQ. This chain's CDR3 is CASSLAGDIVLISGELFF. The CDR3 nucleotides are TGCGCCAGCAGCTTGGCGGGAGACATAGTGCTGATTTCCGGGGAGCTGTTTTTT.